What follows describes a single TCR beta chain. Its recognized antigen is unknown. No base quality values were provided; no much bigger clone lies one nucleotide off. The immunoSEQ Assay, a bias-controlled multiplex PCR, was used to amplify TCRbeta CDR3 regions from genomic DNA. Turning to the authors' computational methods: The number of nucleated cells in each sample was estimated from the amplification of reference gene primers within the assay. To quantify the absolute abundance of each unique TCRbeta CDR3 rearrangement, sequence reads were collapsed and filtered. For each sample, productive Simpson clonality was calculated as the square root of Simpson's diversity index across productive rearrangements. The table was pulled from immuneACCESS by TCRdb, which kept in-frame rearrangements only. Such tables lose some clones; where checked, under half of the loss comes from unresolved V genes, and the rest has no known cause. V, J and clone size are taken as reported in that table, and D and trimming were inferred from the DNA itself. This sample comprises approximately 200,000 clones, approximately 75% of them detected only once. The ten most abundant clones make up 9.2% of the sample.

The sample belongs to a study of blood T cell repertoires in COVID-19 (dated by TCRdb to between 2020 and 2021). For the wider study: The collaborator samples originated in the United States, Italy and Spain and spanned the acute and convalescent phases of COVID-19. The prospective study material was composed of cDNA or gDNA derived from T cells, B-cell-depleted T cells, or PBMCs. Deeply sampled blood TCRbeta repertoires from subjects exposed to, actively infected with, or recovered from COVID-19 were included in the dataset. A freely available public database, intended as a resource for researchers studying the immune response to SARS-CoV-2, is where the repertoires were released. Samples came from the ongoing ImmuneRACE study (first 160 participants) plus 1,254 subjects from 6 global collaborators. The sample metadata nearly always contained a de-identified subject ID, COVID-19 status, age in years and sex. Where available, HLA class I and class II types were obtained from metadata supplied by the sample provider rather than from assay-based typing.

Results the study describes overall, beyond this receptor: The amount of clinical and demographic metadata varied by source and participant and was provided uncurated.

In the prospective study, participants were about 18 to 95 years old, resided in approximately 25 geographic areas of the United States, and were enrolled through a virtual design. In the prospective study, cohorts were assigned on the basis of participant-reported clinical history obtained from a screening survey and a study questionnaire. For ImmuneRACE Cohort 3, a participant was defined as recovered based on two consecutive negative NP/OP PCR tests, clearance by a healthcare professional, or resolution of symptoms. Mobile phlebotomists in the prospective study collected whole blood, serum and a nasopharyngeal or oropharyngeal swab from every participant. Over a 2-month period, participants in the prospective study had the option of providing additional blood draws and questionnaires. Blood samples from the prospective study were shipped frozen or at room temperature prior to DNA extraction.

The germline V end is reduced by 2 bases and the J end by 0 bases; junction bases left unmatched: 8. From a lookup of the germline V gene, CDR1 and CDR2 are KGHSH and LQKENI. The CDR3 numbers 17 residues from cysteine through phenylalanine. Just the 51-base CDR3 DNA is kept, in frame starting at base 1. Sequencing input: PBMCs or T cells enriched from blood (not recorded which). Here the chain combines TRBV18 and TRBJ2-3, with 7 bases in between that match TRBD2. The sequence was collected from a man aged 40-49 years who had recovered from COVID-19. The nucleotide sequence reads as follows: TGTGCCAGCTCACCAAGAAAAGGGACTATGAGCACAGATACGCAGTATTTT. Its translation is CASSPRKGTMSTDTQYF.